This TCR beta chain is drawn from a study of shared clonotypes between healthy human individuals. As for the study in general: Three CD4 naive, three CD4 memory, two CD8 naive and one CD8 memory plate were used per donor.

Germline V gene sequence: CDR1 ENHRY, CDR2 SYGVKD. J lost 6 bases, V lost 3 bases, and 6 bases had no gene match. CDR3 size: 14 residues. Regarding the study as a whole: Naive CD4 clonotypes were shared across a handful of donors at roughly 5.3%.

As regards this clone: Its antigen is not identified.

Generated by immunoSEQ multiplex PCR, the TCRdb table keeps only in-frame clones and is missing some. The sample lists about 820,000 clones, around 92% occurring once. Positively selected for CCR7, the CD45RO-negative cells used as naive CD8 cells excluded terminally differentiated effector memory CD45RA+ cells. Sequenced sample: naive CD8+ T cells sorted from blood. V usage is TRBV10-3 and J usage is TRBJ2-7; TRBD2 matches at 9 bases. This clonotype was sampled from a man aged 30 to 39 in good health. The CDR3 protein is CAISDPSGMFEQYF. CDR3 in DNA: TGTGCCATCAGTGATCCTAGCGGGATGTTCGAGCAGTACTTC.